This TCR beta chain derives from a study of Graves' ophthalmopathy and Graves' hyperthyroidism (dated by TCRdb to between 2018 and 2020). Notes on the research overall: Hyperthyroidism was considered stable if no progression to ophthalmopathy occurred within 18 months of follow-up. The study used signatures of the TCR beta repertoire to tell Graves' ophthalmopathy apart from Graves' hyperthyroidism and to predict which patients would progress to ophthalmopathy. In total, 135 blood samples were TCR-sequenced: approximately 42 ophthalmopathy, under 85 hyperthyroidism and some 17 hyperthyroidism-to-ophthalmopathy patients. To explore V-J signatures that distinguish ophthalmopathy from hyperthyroidism, a discovery set of around 100 patients was enrolled, made up of 43 with ophthalmopathy and some 58 with stable hyperthyroidism. For independent validation, a separate cohort was made up of approximately 19 hyperthyroidism patients plus 17 patients who later progressed from hyperthyroidism to ophthalmopathy. In about 6 hyperthyroidism patients, T-cell repertoires of thyroid tissue and blood were compared. Following sample collection, hyperthyroidism patients were given methimazole at a starting dose of 30 mg daily, and ophthalmopathy patients were given high-dose intravenous methylprednisolone. Overall results and qualifications from the work: In cross-validation, the 13-signature model distinguished ophthalmopathy from stable hyperthyroidism with 87.88% sensitivity and approximately 81% specificity, while in the test set the corresponding values were approximately 80% and 75%. Sample size was not statistically predetermined, and group allocation was not concealed from the investigators. Among expanded thyroid clonotypes with frequency above 0.001, most also showed up in blood, which suggests that blood repertoires may reflect the thyroid immune response. In validation, the model predicted ophthalmopathy progression with 55% to 71% sensitivity and approximately 78% specificity; some 13 predicted patients were CT-confirmed with GO in a median of 6.5 months.

V was cut back by 5 bases and J by 2 bases, leaving a gap of 27 bases between them. The CDR1 and CDR2 encoded by the germline V gene are KGHDR and SFDVKD. The CDR3 goes from the cysteine to the phenylalanine over 19 residues. Kept here is only the CDR3 DNA, which spans 57 bases and is read in frame from base 1. Patients with hyperthyroidism were aged 18 to 65 years, had been newly diagnosed, and had a disease duration of less than 2 months. Patients were excluded if they had other autoimmune diseases, uncontrolled infections, pregnancy or lactation. Diagnosis relied on clinical symptoms, serum thyroxine, TRAb, thyroid ultrasound and orbital computed tomography. Trizol reagent was used to extract the total RNA, and its quality was then checked on an Agilent 2100 Bioanalyzer. For repertoire sequencing, TCR beta CDR3 regions were amplified from RNA transcripts. A first-round RT-PCR used HTBI primers with the Qiagen OneStep RT-PCR kit, followed by a second-round multiplex PCR, size selection and purification. Sequencing of the libraries was carried out on an Illumina HiSeq2000 in paired-end mode with 100 bp reads. Per the source publication's procedure: SOAPnuke was used to process the reads, removing any read that contained adapters or uncalled bases, had a mean Phred below 15, or lacked an exact match to the constant primer or identifier. COPE v1.2.5 was used to merge the high-quality paired reads. Clonotypes were defined as unique nucleotide sequences and were aligned to IMGT TRB V, D and J references using MiTCR v1.1. The analysis was limited to V-J combinations with a frequency above 0.0001, which together covered 99.2% of the repertoires. A TCR clonal expansion and chaos score per V-J combination was defined as the ratio of F50 clonal expansion to chaos observed in the TCRdist matrix. Features were reduced by Welch's t-statistics and random forest to roughly 14 V-J combinations, which fed a naive Bayes classifier. The Morisita-Horn index was used to measure how similar the thyroid and blood repertoires were. TCRdb's own reprocessing of the public reads used fastp at Q25 and MiXCR and kept productive beta chains. Entries that share a CDR3 protein sequence are merged under the most common genes and DNA. These V and J calls rely on TCRdb rather than the paper's analysis. Recorded for this sample are approximately 1.2 million distinct CDR3 sequences; about 36% of them occurred a single time. 11% of the sample belongs to the ten largest clones.

Of note for this clonotype: Its recognized antigen is unknown. No much larger clone exists at a distance of one base, and base qualities are not known.

Specimen: peripheral blood or thyroid tissue (not recorded which). This TCR derives from an adult man with Graves' hyperthyroidism. This chain is built from TRBV24-1 and TRBJ2-7; the D gene could be either TRBD1 or TRBD2, each agreeing at 6 bases. This receptor has the CDR3 CATSALGEDTGGETYEQYF. The DNA is as follows: TGTGCCACCAGTGCCCTGGGAGAGGACACCGGGGGCGAGACCTACGAGCAGTACTTC.